Each of the 5 T cell receptor beta chains below was sequenced from the same sample in a study of T cell repertoires in cytomegalovirus infection. TCRdb re-called the reads through MiXCR, storing one row per CDR3 protein. The data hold about 450,000 distinct CDR3 sequences, with approximately 31% observed a single time. The sequenced sample was PBMCs. The receptors were sampled from a human donor in good health (CMV status not recorded). Some clones in this sample may be carry-over from other donors' samples.

Worth noting for this clonotype: Compared with germline, one end of the junction differs, possibly owing to a read error. The rearrangement joins TRBV7-9 to TRBJ2-6; D tentatively fits TRBD1 or TRBD2 (5 bases each). CDR1 is SEHNR and CDR2 is FQNEAQ in the germline V gene (reference sequence). The CDR3 runs to 15 residues. The DNA for the CDR3 is TGTTCCAGCAGGCCCCGCGGGTCTGGGGCCAACGTCCTGCCATTC. It translates to CSSRPRGSGANVLPF.

The rearrangement uses TRBV20-1 and TRBJ2-3, with D possibly called TRBD1 or TRBD2 (6 bases each). This CDR3 has 16 residues. Germline assignment: CDR1 DFQATT and CDR2 SNEGSKA (reference sequence). V dropped 2 bases and J dropped 1 base, with 16 bases sitting between them. The CDR3 bases are TGCAGTGCTAGATTCGAAGGGGGGTCTGGCACAGATACGCAGTATTTT. Protein sequence: CSARFEGGSGTDTQYF.

The chain couples TRBV7-1 to TRBJ1-2; 9 nucleotides agree with TRBD1. TRBV7-1 is annotated as an ORF whose role is uncertain. Trimming cost V 3 bases and J 5 bases; bases outside gene matches: 4. This CDR3 spans 14 amino acids. The CDR3 coding sequence is TGTGCCAGCAGCTCCCCGGACAGGGGATATGGCTACACCTTC. Amino acid sequence: CASSSPDRGYGYTF.

The sample holds one count of this clonotype. The chain has TRBV5-6 and TRBJ1-2, with D possibly TRBD1 on 6 matching bases. The CDR3 is 16 residues long. The V gene's germline CDR1 is SGHDT and CDR2 YYEEEE. V lost 4 bases and J 8 bases, leaving 24 bases between the germline ends. The CDR3 DNA sequence: TGTGCCAGCAGCCGGGGAGGATTGACGGGGGCTGGAGGCTACACCTTC. It yields the protein CASSRGGLTGAGGYTF.

This clonotype was counted ten times or more. The J gene is TRBJ1-1, the V gene TRBV27; perhaps TRBD1 as D (5 bases). Per germline, CDR1 MNHEY and CDR2 SMNVEV (reference sequence). Trimming left V 6 bases short and J 0 bases short, with 17 bases between. This CDR3 has 16 residues. The CDR3 here is CASSQAFGGLNTEAFF. CDR3 coding DNA: TGTGCCAGCAGCCAAGCTTTTGGGGGATTGAACACTGAAGCTTTCTTT.